These 10 T cell receptor beta chains came from one sample sequenced in a study of T-cell memory formation after mild COVID-19 (dated by TCRdb to the early 2020s). The method was 5' RACE. Sequenced on an Illumina NovaSeq 6000. Using fastp trimming at Q25 and MiXCR clonotype assembly, TCRdb reanalyzed the public sequencing data and kept in-frame beta chains. Records with the same CDR3 protein are collapsed into one entry carrying the most frequent genes and DNA. Recorded for this sample are roughly 580,000 distinct CDR3 sequences; approximately 18% of them occurred a single time. The ten top clones hold around 13% of the sample. The specimen sequenced was PBMCs or a T cell subset sorted from them (not recorded which). These receptors were taken from an adult woman who had mild COVID-19 (a few samples of this study predate the infection). The sample titles of this study are shuffled in the database, so cell type and time point are left out; the donor was told from shared clones.

This clonotype occurred a few times. With a much larger clone just one base away, this may be a read error. V and J are TRBV4-2 and TRBJ2-7; no clear D. Germline-derived CDR1 and CDR2 are LGHNA and YNFKEQ. Trimming shortened V by 0 bases and J by 5 bases, and 2 bases separated the two germline ends. The CDR3 contains 11 residues. In nucleotides, the CDR3 is TGTGCCAGCAGCCAAGACGACGAGCAGTACTTC. Its translation is CASSQDDEQYF.

This clonotype was seen a few times. The V and J genes are TRBV7-9 and TRBJ2-7, with TRBD2 matching over 10 bases. The ends lost 8 bases at V and 4 bases at J; junction bases unmatched: 8. This CDR3 has 14 residues. Germline CDR1 is SEHNR and CDR2 is FQNEAQ (reference sequence). The CDR3 sequence: CASGSSGSTYEQYF. The CDR3 DNA follows: TGTGCCAGCGGTTCTAGCGGGAGTACTTACGAGCAGTACTTC.

This rearrangement joins TRBV7-3 to TRBJ2-3, with TRBD1 matching 9 bases. The CDR3 contains 14 residues. From germline, CDR1 is SGHTA and CDR2 FQGTGA. V shed 5 bases and J 4 bases; nucleotides not matched to a gene: 4. CDR3 DNA sequence: TGTGCCAGCAGCCCCGGGACAGGGTCAGATACGCAGTATTTT. This encodes CASSPGTGSDTQYF.

In this sample, this clonotype turned up a few times. The chain links TRBV5-6 to TRBJ1-4; D uncertain. The germline V gene has CDR1 SGHDT and CDR2 YYEEEE. This CDR3 has 14 amino acids. The V end lost 3 bases, the J end lost 5 bases, and 11 bases lay between the germline ends. The CDR3 DNA is TGTGCCAGCAGCTCCGGACTGTTGAATGAAAAACTGTTTTTT. It specifies CASSSGLLNEKLFF.

The chain links TRBV4-3 to TRBJ2-7, with D tentatively TRBD1 (6 bases). Germline CDR1 reads LGHNA; CDR2 reads YSLEER. The V and J ends lost 6 bases and 1 base respectively, with 16 bases between them. The CDR3 consists of 15 residues. Here the CDR3 reads CASRLSGQGSYEQYF. DNA for the CDR3: TGCGCCAGCAGGCTATCGGGACAAGGGTCCTACGAGCAGTACTTC.

This clonotype was observed a handful of times. This chain links TRBV12-3 or TRBV12-4 with TRBJ2-3, with TRBD2 matching over 7 bases. This CDR3 region has 16 residues. J gave up 3 bases and V 6 bases, and 12 bases lay outside the gene matches. CDR3 nucleotide sequence: TGTGCCAGCAGAACCACCGGGGGGTCTATAACAGATACGCAGTATTTT. This translates into CASRTTGGSITDTQYF.

This clonotype has only a few counts. V is TRBV5-6 and J is TRBJ1-1, with 9 positions matching TRBD1. V was clipped by 4 bases and J by 5 bases; unmatched bases: 9. Germline V gives CDR1 SGHDT, CDR2 YYEEEE. This CDR3 has 15 residues. The CDR3 protein is CASSRPGQGRTEAFF. For the CDR3, the DNA is TGTGCCAGCAGCCGACCTGGACAGGGGCGTACTGAAGCTTTCTTT. Using reference TRBV5-6 and TRBJ1-1 for the parts outside the CDR3, the full variable domain is DAGVTQSPTHLIKTRGQQVTLRCSPKSGHDTVSWYQQALGQGPQFIFQYYEEEERQRGNFPDRFSGHQFPNYSSELNVNALLLGDSALYLCASSRPGQGRTEAFFGQGTRLTVV.

This clonotype showed up just a few times. This chain uses TRBV18 with TRBJ1-6; D perhaps matches TRBD1 (5 bases). Trimming cost V 2 bases and J 14 bases, with 16 bases left between them. Per the germline V gene, CDR1 is KGHSH and CDR2 is LQKENI. The CDR3 consists of 14 residues. CDR3 nucleotides: TGTGCCAGCTCACCAGAAGGGGCCCCCGGGACCCTCCACTTT. It translates to CASSPEGAPGTLHF.

This clonotype was seen more than once but under ten times. The rearrangement uses TRBV7-6 and TRBJ2-1; a possible D gene is TRBD1 (6 bases). Trimming removed 1 base at V and 5 bases at J, with 12 bases between. Germline-derived CDR1 and CDR2 are SGHVS and FNYEAQ. The CDR3 covers 15 residues. The CDR3 here is CASSLGGGDHNEQFF. The CDR3 DNA reads as TGTGCCAGCAGCTTAGGAGGGGGAGATCACAATGAGCAGTTCTTC.

This clonotype was seen only a few times. The chain joins TRBV7-2 to TRBJ1-3, with D uncertain. Germline assignment: CDR1 SGHTA and CDR2 FQGNSA. The CDR3 has 15 amino acids. Trimming took off 5 bases at V and 0 bases at J, with 11 bases between the two ends. The CDR3 nucleotides are TGTGCCAGCAGCCCGGACCTGAGCTCTGGAAACACCATATATTTT. Amino acid sequence: CASSPDLSSGNTIYF.